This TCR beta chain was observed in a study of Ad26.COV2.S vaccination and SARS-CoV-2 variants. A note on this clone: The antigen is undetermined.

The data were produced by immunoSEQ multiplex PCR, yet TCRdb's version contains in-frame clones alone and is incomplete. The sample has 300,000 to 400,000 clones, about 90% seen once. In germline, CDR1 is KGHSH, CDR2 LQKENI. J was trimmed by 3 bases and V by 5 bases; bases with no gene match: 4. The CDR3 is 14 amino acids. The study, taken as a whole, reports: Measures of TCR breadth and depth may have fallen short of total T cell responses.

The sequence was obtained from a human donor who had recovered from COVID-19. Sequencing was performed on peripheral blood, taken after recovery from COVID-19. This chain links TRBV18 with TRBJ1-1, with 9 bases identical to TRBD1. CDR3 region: CASSVDRGDTEAFF. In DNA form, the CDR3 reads TGTGCCAGCTCAGTAGACAGGGGGGACACTGAAGCTTTCTTT.